This TCR beta chain was recovered during a study of early T cells in non-severe SARS-CoV-2 infection. Findings and caveats of the study: CD4 and private specificities were missed by VDJdb matching, which favored anti-spike CD8 responses.

Trimming removed 1 base from V and 9 bases from J, with 7 bases in between. The CDR3 spans 13 residues. Looked up from germline, CDR1 is MGHRA and CDR2 is YSYEKL. MiXCR was run by TCRdb on the 5' RACE reads, yielding one entry per CDR3 protein. Among some 50,000 distinct CDR3 sequences listed, 5% to 6.5% were seen once. This clonotype appeared many times. Its target is not known. The chain carries TRBV4-1 and TRBJ1-6; D uncertain. The sequencing used whole blood, collected at baseline. This receptor was obtained from an adult who was a healthcare worker with PCR-confirmed SARS-CoV-2 infection or an uninfected control (not recorded which). Written as DNA, the CDR3 is TGCGCCAGCAGCCAAGGCATCGGTTCACCCCTCCACTTT. It translates to CASSQGIGSPLHF.